These 22 T cell receptor beta chains came from one sample sequenced in a study of T cell responses to AZD1222 COVID-19 vaccine. Profiling relied on immunoSEQ multiplex PCR, and the TCRdb table lists in-frame clones only, not all of them. The table shows about 81,000 clones, with 80% to 95% occurring only once. The sequences come from peripheral blood, collected 28 days after the second AZD1222 dose. The receptors shown here come from an adult who received the AZD1222 COVID-19 vaccine.

This clone was observed once. The J gene is TRBJ1-5, the V gene TRBV2; 8 nucleotides line up with TRBD1. Germline V gene data show CDR1 as SNHLY and CDR2 as FYNNEI. The CDR3 sequence is 14 residues long. V was pared by 4 bases and J by 1 base, with 0 bases of the junction left unmatched. The CDR3: CASSGTGSNQPQHF. CDR3 nucleotides: TGTGCCAGCAGTGGGACAGGGAGCAATCAGCCCCAGCATTTT.

A remark on this clone: At the DNA level, this CDR3 is encoded by other sequences in the same sample as well. The chain uses TRBV12-5 and TRBJ1-3; tentatively, D is TRBD1 (5 bases). Germline V lookup: CDR1 LGHNT, CDR2 FRNRAP. This CDR3 region has 18 residues. Trimming pared 0 bases from V and 2 bases from J, leaving 17 bases between. CDR3 sequence reads: CASGLVETWIRAGNTIYF. CDR3 DNA: TGTGCTAGTGGTTTGGTAGAGACCTGGATCAGGGCTGGAAACACCATATATTTT.

The rearrangement uses TRBV28 and TRBJ2-7; unclear D gene. The CDR3 consists of 13 residues. From germline, CDR1 is MDHEN and CDR2 SYDVKM. V lost 1 base, J lost 7 bases, and 11 bases lay in between. CDR3: CASSLSPFQEQYF. CDR3 DNA: TGTGCCAGCAGTTTATCTCCGTTCCAGGAGCAGTACTTC.

The V and J genes are TRBV7-3 and TRBJ2-1, with 9 bases lining up with TRBD2. There are 17 residues in the CDR3. Losses at the gene ends were 1 base for V and 9 bases for J; bases not matched to a gene: 13. CDR1 is SGHTA and CDR2 is FQGTGA in the germline V gene. CDR3 region: CASSLIGGRASFFEQFF. As DNA, the CDR3 is TGTGCCAGCAGCTTAATAGGCGGGAGGGCCAGTTTTTTTGAGCAGTTCTTC.

The CDR3 DNA reads TGTGCCAGCTCACGGCCGTTAGCGGGAGCCACAGATACGCAGTATTTT. Protein: CASSRPLAGATDTQYF. The rearrangement uses TRBV18 and TRBJ2-3; TRBD2 matches at 9 bases. Germline CDR1 reads KGHSH; CDR2 reads LQKENI. Germline trimming cut 4 bases from V and 2 bases from J; bases unmatched to any gene: 7. This CDR3 is built from 16 residues.

The chain combines TRBV9 with TRBJ2-5; tentative D call: TRBD1 (6 bases). CDR3 length equals 16 residues. Germline CDR1 SGDLS, CDR2 YYNGEE. Trimming left V 3 bases short and J 0 bases short, with 15 bases between. The CDR3 DNA follows: TGTGCCAGCAGCGCAAGGGACACCCGGTACCAAGAGACCCAGTACTTC. It codes for CASSARDTRYQETQYF.

This clone was counted a single time. The chain uses TRBV19 and TRBJ2-1; 8 bases fit TRBD2. Germline-derived CDR1 and CDR2 are LNHDA and SQIVND (reference sequence). This CDR3 spans 14 amino acids. V dropped 8 bases and J dropped 2; count of bases not matched to a gene: 5. For the CDR3, the DNA is TGTGCCAGTTCTCGGGAGGGCCCCTACAATGAGCAGTTCTTC. Translating gives CASSREGPYNEQFF.

V is TRBV28 and J is TRBJ1-4; the D is unclear. The CDR3 runs 14 residues. V dropped 8 bases and J dropped 0 bases, with 10 bases sitting between them. The germline V gene encodes CDR1 MDHEN and CDR2 SYDVKM. CDR3 DNA: TGTGCCAGCGGTCCCTACGCAACTAATGAAAAACTGTTTTTT. Its protein product is CASGPYATNEKLFF.

The V and J genes are TRBV28 and TRBJ1-1, with D tentatively TRBD1 (5 bases). CDR3 size: 12 residues. The ends were cut back, 6 bases at V and 1 base at J, with 6 bases in the middle. The germline V gene encodes CDR1 MDHEN and CDR2 SYDVKM. The CDR3 sequence: CASRTENTEAFF. CDR3 nucleotides: TGTGCCAGCAGGACAGAGAACACTGAAGCTTTCTTT.

V is TRBV7-3 and J is TRBJ2-1; no clear D gene. Germline CDR1 and CDR2: SGHTA and FQGTGA. CDR3 length equals 13 residues. V was trimmed by 4 bases and J by 1 base, leaving 5 bases between them. The CDR3 reads CASSSQSYNEQFF. The CDR3 region has the DNA TGTGCCAGCAGCTCCCAATCCTACAATGAGCAGTTCTTC.

The chain combines TRBV5-1 with TRBJ1-5; D is unresolved. V was cut by 0 bases and J by 0 bases, with 1 base left in between. Germline values: CDR1 SGHRS, CDR2 YFSETQ. This CDR3 has 13 residues. CDR3 nucleotides: TGCGCCAGCAGCTTGGATAGCAATCAGCCCCAGCATTTT. Translation gives CASSLDSNQPQHF.

This chain links TRBV11-2 with TRBJ1-2, with D uncertain. This CDR3 contains 16 residues. CDR1 and CDR2 (germline): SGHAT, FQNNGV. Trimming pared 1 base from V and 5 bases from J, leaving 17 bases between. The CDR3 region is CASSLAVLSPIYGYTF. The CDR3 nucleotides are TGTGCCAGCAGCTTAGCGGTGTTGTCACCTATTTATGGCTACACCTTC. Full variable domain (missing parts from reference TRBV11-2 and TRBJ1-2): EAGVAQSPRYKIIEKRQSVAFWCNPISGHATLYWYQQILGQGPKLLIQFQNNGVVDDSQLPKDRFSAERLKGVDSTLKIQPAKLEDSAVYLCASSLAVLSPIYGYTFGSGTRLTVV.

The V gene is TRBV3-1 (or the pseudogene TRBV3-2), the J gene TRBJ1-6; D gene ambiguous. Germline CDR1 and CDR2: LGHDT and YNNKEL (reference sequence). Between the trimmed V and J ends, which lost 0 bases and 7 bases, there was a span of 10 bases. The CDR3 loop spans 15 amino acids. The CDR3 spells CASSQDLTVNSPLHF. The CDR3 DNA reads as TGTGCCAGCAGCCAAGATCTTACAGTCAATTCACCCCTCCACTTT.

The genes are TRBV5-1 and TRBJ1-2; D may be TRBD1 (6 bases). Germline CDR1 is SGHRS and CDR2 is YFSETQ. The CDR3 sequence is 12 residues long. V lost 0 bases and J 6 bases, leaving 6 bases between the germline ends. The CDR3 bases are TGCGCCAGCAGCTTGGACAGGGATGGCTACACCTTC. Protein product: CASSLDRDGYTF.

This clone was seen a single time. The V call is TRBV19, the J call TRBJ2-1; 9 nucleotides line up with TRBD2. Unmatched junction bases numbered 5, after V lost 1 base and J lost 4 bases. Germline loops: CDR1 LNHDA, CDR2 SQIVND (reference sequence). This CDR3 comprises 16 residues. The CDR3 is CASSIAAGGKYNEQFF. CDR3 bases: TGTGCCAGTAGTATAGCCGCGGGGGGGAAATACAATGAGCAGTTCTTC. The variable domain in full, with the rest retrieved from reference TRBV19 and TRBJ2-1, is DGGITQSPKYLFRKEGQNVTLSCEQNLNHDAMYWYRQDPGQGLRLIYYSQIVNDFQKGDIAEGYSVSREKKESFPLTVTSAQKNPTAFYLCASSIAAGGKYNEQFFGPGTRLTVL.

V is TRBV3-1 (or the pseudogene TRBV3-2) and J is TRBJ1-2; D is undetermined. The CDR3 is 15 amino acids. V was cut by 1 base and J by 6 bases, with 15 bases left in between. Germline V gene data show CDR1 as LGHDT and CDR2 as YNNKEL (reference sequence). CDR3 DNA: TGTGCCAGCAGCCAAGTTCCCCCGGCACGCAATGGCTACACCTTC. Its translation: CASSQVPPARNGYTF.

This clone was seen a handful of times. The chain couples TRBV2 to TRBJ1-5; the D is unclear. CDR3 length equals 15 residues. Germline V lookup: CDR1 SNHLY, CDR2 FYNNEI. The germline V and J ends were trimmed by 5 bases and 0 bases, with 11 bases remaining between them. The CDR3: CASSRLTNSNQPQHF. The CDR3 DNA reads TGTGCCAGCAGTCGATTGACAAATAGCAATCAGCCCCAGCATTTT.

The gene calls are TRBV4-1 and TRBJ1-1; D gene uncertain. Trimming cost V 1 base and J 4 bases, with 7 bases left between them. In germline, CDR1 is MGHRA, CDR2 YSYEKL. The CDR3 covers 13 residues. The CDR3 DNA reads TGCGCCAGCAGCCAAGTATTTGCCACTGAAGCTTTCTTT. It specifies CASSQVFATEAFF.

The chain recombines TRBV6-5 with TRBJ1-4; a weak D match, TRBD1 (5 bases). V was trimmed by 6 bases and J by 0 bases, leaving 11 bases between them. The CDR3 spans 15 residues. CDR1 and CDR2 (germline): MNHEY, SVGAGI. The CDR3 is CASSPGGATNEKLFF. The CDR3, as DNA: TGTGCCAGCAGCCCCGGGGGGGCAACTAATGAAAAACTGTTTTTT.

J is TRBJ1-2 and V is TRBV7-8; D uncertain. CDR1 is SGHVS, CDR2 FQNEAQ, per germline. The CDR3 runs 14 residues. Trimming took off 1 base at V and 3 bases at J, with 9 bases between the two ends. The CDR3, as DNA: TGTGCCAGCAGCTTAGGCGGCAGAGACTATGGCTACACCTTC. Translation: CASSLGGRDYGYTF. The variable domain in full, with the rest retrieved from reference TRBV7-8 and TRBJ1-2, is GAGVSQSPRYKVAKRGQDVALRCDPISGHVSLFWYQQALGQGPEFLTYFQNEAQLDKSGLPSDRFFAERPEGSVSTLKIQRTQQEDSAVYLCASSLGGRDYGYTFGSGTRLTVV.

This clone was counted between two and nine times. The V call is TRBV5-5, the J call TRBJ1-1; the D is unclear. Trimming removed 4 bases at V and 0 bases at J, with 7 bases between. This CDR3 has 13 amino acids. Germline lookup yields CDR1 SGHKS and CDR2 YYEKEE (reference sequence). Here the CDR3 reads CASSLVMNTEAFF. The CDR3 DNA reads as TGTGCCAGCAGCCTAGTAATGAACACTGAAGCTTTCTTT.

The chain couples TRBV5-6 to TRBJ2-7; perhaps TRBD1 as D (6 bases). Deletions cut 5 bases from V and 6 bases from J, with 15 bases between. There are 13 residues in the CDR3. Germline V gives CDR1 SGHDT, CDR2 YYEEEE. CDR3 nucleotides: TGTGCCAGCAGGTCGCAGGGGTTCGCCGAGCAGTACTTC. Translation gives CASRSQGFAEQYF.